This TCR beta chain was identified in a study of blood T cell repertoires in COVID-19. Turning to the study itself: Specimens from acute and convalescent COVID-19 originated in the United States, Italy and Spain. T cells, B-cell-depleted T cells, or PBMCs provided the cDNA or gDNA that served as material.

This CDR3 is built from 15 residues. Trimming pared 0 bases from V and 6 bases from J, leaving 14 bases between. The germline CDR1 and CDR2 sequences are MNHEY and SVGEGT. Authors' methods: It was from reference gene primer amplification that nucleated cell counts were estimated. Sequencing used immunoSEQ multiplex PCR; TCRdb keeps in-frame clones, though not all of them. Clone size and V and J calls were adopted from that table, with D and trimming inferred from the DNA. The table shows around 290,000 clones, with about 87% occurring only once. The chain employs TRBV6-2 or TRBV6-3 and TRBJ1-1; no clear D. Sequenced material: peripheral blood. The receptor was isolated from a woman between 45 and 60 years old who had recovered from COVID-19. CDR3 amino acids: CASSYSRGRMAEAFF. CDR3 DNA: TGTGCCAGCAGTTACTCGAGAGGGAGGATGGCTGAAGCTTTCTTT.